These 30 T cell receptor beta chains originate from one sample sequenced in a study of blood T cell repertoires in COVID-19. Here immunoSEQ multiplex PCR was the method, and the copy in TCRdb shows in-frame clones only, minus some. In the table there are about 90,000 clones, over 75% of which are singletons. What was sequenced was peripheral blood. The receptors come from a man older than 75 with active or convalescent COVID-19.

The chain recombines TRBV10-3 with TRBJ1-3; TRBD1 matches 9 bases. From germline, CDR1 is ENHRY and CDR2 SYGVKD. The CDR3 totals 16 residues. V was pared by 4 bases and J by 0 bases, with 4 bases of the junction left unmatched. The CDR3 DNA reads TGTGCCATCAGTGGGGACAGGGCGATCTCTGGAAACACCATATATTTT. Amino acids: CAISGDRAISGNTIYF.

V and J are TRBV2 and TRBJ1-1; possible D gene TRBD1, 5 bases. Germline lookup yields CDR1 SNHLY and CDR2 FYNNEI. Trimming removed 2 bases from V and 2 bases from J, with 9 bases in between. The CDR3 is 14 amino acids. The CDR3 here is CASSEYGTNTEAFF. The CDR3 DNA follows: TGTGCCAGCAGTGAATATGGGACTAACACTGAAGCTTTCTTT. The variable domain in full, with the rest retrieved from reference TRBV2 and TRBJ1-1, is EPEVTQTPSHQVTQMGQEVILRCVPISNHLYFYWYRQILGQKVEFLVSFYNNEISEKSEIFDDQFSVERPDGSNFTLKIRSTKLEDSAMYFCASSEYGTNTEAFFGQGTRLTVV.

V is TRBV19 and J is TRBJ1-2, with TRBD1 as a possible D gene (5 bases). This CDR3 is built from 16 residues. Germline V gene sequence: CDR1 LNHDA, CDR2 SQIVND (reference sequence). V was trimmed by 5 bases and J by 2 bases, leaving 18 bases between them. The CDR3 DNA is TGTGCCAGTAGTTCCGGCAGGGTGGCAGGCAACTATGGCTACACCTTC. This codes for CASSSGRVAGNYGYTF.

This chain joins TRBV5-6 and TRBJ2-1; 8 bases match TRBD1. The V and J ends lost 4 bases and 2 bases, in that order; junction bases with no gene match: 8. Germline CDR1 and CDR2: SGHDT and YYEEEE. The CDR3 consists of 16 residues. CDR3 sequence (DNA): TGTGCCAGCAGCAGAAACAGGGGGGTCGCCTACAATGAGCAGTTCTTC. Residues: CASSRNRGVAYNEQFF.

The V gene is TRBV27, the J gene TRBJ2-7; 7 bases align to TRBD1. Looked up from germline, CDR1 is MNHEY and CDR2 is SMNVEV (reference sequence). The CDR3 extends over 13 amino acids. V gave up 5 bases and J gave up 6 bases; unmatched junction bases: 7. CDR3 DNA: TGTGCCAGCAGTCCAGGGACAGAGGGCGAGCAGTACTTC. Translating gives CASSPGTEGEQYF.

Only a few counts were recorded for this clone. The V gene is TRBV6-5, the J gene TRBJ1-2; tentative D call: TRBD1 (6 bases). The CDR3 is 13 amino acids. The germline CDR1 and CDR2 sequences are MNHEY and SVGAGI. V lost 5 bases and J 5 bases, leaving 12 bases between the germline ends. CDR3 amino acids: CASSTRGIYGYTF. As DNA, the CDR3 is TGTGCCAGCAGTACTAGGGGGATATATGGCTACACCTTC.

V and J are TRBV5-6 and TRBJ2-2; 9 bases agree with TRBD1. Per the germline V gene, CDR1 is SGHDT and CDR2 is YYEEEE. Trimming removed 4 bases from V and 5 bases from J; junction bases left unmatched: 6. The CDR3 runs to 15 residues. The CDR3 DNA reads as TGTGCCAGCAGCCCGGACAGGGGTGGTACCGGGGAGCTGTTTTTT. Its protein product is CASSPDRGGTGELFF.

The CDR3 DNA follows: TGTGCCACCAGTGTTAACAGGGGATTGAACACTGAAGCTTTCTTT. Its translation is CATSVNRGLNTEAFF. The chain recombines TRBV24-1 with TRBJ1-1; TRBD1 agrees at 7 bases. CDR3 length equals 15 residues. Germline loops: CDR1 KGHDR, CDR2 SFDVKD. V lost 5 bases, J lost 0 bases, and 5 bases stayed unmatched.

The rearrangement links TRBV15 to TRBJ1-3, with TRBD1 matching over 7 bases. CDR1 is LNHNV, CDR2 YYDKDF, per germline (reference sequence). The CDR3 extends over 14 amino acids. After removal of 5 bases from V and 6 bases from J, the junction contained 7 bases not matched to a gene. Written as DNA, the CDR3 is TGTGCCACCAGCGCTTCCAGGGGGGCAAACACCATATATTTT. This gives the protein CATSASRGANTIYF. The full variable domain, with the rest looked up from reference TRBV15 and TRBJ1-3, is DAMVIQNPRYQVTQFGKPVTLSCSQTLNHNVMYWYQQKSSQAPKLLFHYYDKDFNNEADTPDNFQSRRPNTSFCFLDIRSPGLGDTAMYLCATSASRGANTIYFGEGSWLTVV.

The chain couples TRBV9 to TRBJ2-1; D may be TRBD2 (6 bases). V gave up 3 bases and J gave up 7 bases, with 11 bases separating them. Germline values: CDR1 SGDLS, CDR2 YYNGEE. The CDR3 covers 13 residues. CDR3 residues: CASSARRGNEQFF. The CDR3 nucleotides read TGTGCCAGCAGCGCCCGCCGGGGGAATGAGCAGTTCTTC.

This chain links TRBV2 with TRBJ1-5; 8 bases line up with TRBD1. The V gene's germline CDR1 is SNHLY and CDR2 FYNNEI. V lost 5 bases and J lost 11; bases outside the gene matches: 11. This CDR3 region has 14 residues. The DNA for the CDR3 is TGTGCCAGCAGTCCCACAGGGGGGGGGATGTCCCAGCATTTT. It translates to CASSPTGGGMSQHF.

The rearrangement uses TRBV19 and TRBJ2-2; 10 bases are a match to TRBD2. Per the germline V gene, CDR1 is LNHDA and CDR2 is SQIVND (reference sequence). The CDR3 is made up of 16 amino acids. Germline trimming cut 2 bases from V and 6 bases from J; bases unmatched to any gene: 6. This CDR3 reads CASSIPPTSGPGELFF. The CDR3 region has the DNA TGTGCCAGTAGTATACCCCCGACTAGCGGGCCCGGGGAGCTGTTTTTT. Looking up the rest from reference TRBV19 and TRBJ2-2 gives the full variable domain: DGGITQSPKYLFRKEGQNVTLSCEQNLNHDAMYWYRQDPGQGLRLIYYSQIVNDFQKGDIAEGYSVSREKKESFPLTVTSAQKNPTAFYLCASSIPPTSGPGELFFGEGSRLTVL.

This chain links TRBV15 with TRBJ1-4; 10 nucleotides line up with TRBD1. Germline values: CDR1 LNHNV, CDR2 YYDKDF (reference sequence). V lost 3 bases to trimming and J lost 15 bases; unmatched junction nucleotides: 7. CDR3 length: 13 amino acids. CDR3: CATSRGQGLFLFF. In nucleotides, the CDR3 is TGTGCCACCAGCAGGGGACAGGGGTTGTTTTTGTTTTTT. Full variable domain (rest looked up from reference TRBV15 and TRBJ1-4): DAMVIQNPRYQVTQFGKPVTLSCSQTLNHNVMYWYQQKSSQAPKLLFHYYDKDFNNEADTPDNFQSRRPNTSFCFLDIRSPGLGDTAMYLCATSRGQGLFLFFGSGTQLSVL.

Comments on this clone: Sequence at one end of the junction differs from germline and may be a read error. This chain connects TRBV2 to TRBJ1-6, with 7 bases aligning to TRBD1. CDR1 and CDR2 (germline): SNHLY, FYNNEI. The CDR3 is 16 residues long. CDR3 bases: TGTGCCAGCAGAGAAGTATATTTGGGGGGACAGTCACCCCTCCACTTT. Encoded protein: CASREVYLGGQSPLHF.

The chain links TRBV2 to TRBJ2-3; D perhaps matches TRBD2 (6 bases). CDR3 length: 15 residues. V shed 5 bases and J shed 3 bases, with 15 bases lying between them. Germline V lookup: CDR1 SNHLY, CDR2 FYNNEI. CDR3 bases: TGTGCCAGCAGTCGGGAGTCGGCGGGGACAGATACGCAGTATTTT. It yields the protein CASSRESAGTDTQYF.

This chain connects TRBV16 to TRBJ2-5; tentative D call: TRBD2 (6 bases). V was shortened by 5 bases and J by 0 bases, with 10 bases between the two germline ends. The germline V gene encodes CDR1 KGHSY and CDR2 FQNENV. The CDR3 has 14 amino acids. DNA of the CDR3: TGTGCCAGCAGCGACCGGGGGTACCAAGAGACCCAGTACTTC. Translation: CASSDRGYQETQYF.

Only one count was recorded for this clone. V gene TRBV7-8 combines with J gene TRBJ1-5; 8 nucleotides agree with TRBD1. Germline V CDR1 and CDR2: SGHVS, FQNEAQ. The junction had 4 bases not matched to a gene; V was cut back by 3 bases and J by 6 bases. CDR3 length: 14 residues. CDR3 region: CASSLDRVLQPQHF. The CDR3, as DNA: TGTGCCAGCAGCTTGGACAGGGTCCTTCAGCCCCAGCATTTT.

The chain recombines TRBV7-2 with TRBJ2-5; 8 bases agree with TRBD2. Germline CDR1 reads SGHTA; CDR2 reads FQGNSA. The CDR3 has 14 residues. V shed 5 bases, J shed 5 bases, and the junction held 7 bases outside the gene matches. The CDR3 sequence is CASSPRLARETQYF. The CDR3 nucleotides are TGTGCCAGCAGCCCCCGACTAGCGCGGGAGACCCAGTACTTC.

This clone came up many times. V gene TRBV30 combines with J gene TRBJ2-1; 10 bases align to TRBD1. The J segment lost 6 bases and the V segment lost 3 bases, leaving 2 bases of the junction unmatched. The CDR3 spans 13 residues. CDR1 is GTSNPN, CDR2 SVGIG, per germline (reference sequence). DNA of the CDR3: TGTGCCTGGAGCTGGGACAGGGGCAATGAGCAGTTCTTC. Translated, it gives CAWSWDRGNEQFF.

This clone was seen only a few times. The V gene is TRBV7-2, the J gene TRBJ1-2; 9 bases align to TRBD1. Germline V gene data show CDR1 as SGHTA and CDR2 as FQGNSA. CDR3 size: 13 residues. With V trimmed by 4 bases and J by 7 bases, 4 bases remained unmatched. The CDR3 coding sequence is TGTGCCAGCAGCTCACAGGGGGCGCCTGGCTACACCTTC. It translates to CASSSQGAPGYTF.

The V gene is TRBV28, the J gene TRBJ2-2; 10 positions match TRBD1. The CDR3 is 16 residues long. V dropped 7 bases and J dropped 3; count of bases not matched to a gene: 8. CDR1 and CDR2 (germline): MDHEN, SYDVKM. CDR3 residues: CASTWDRGSYTGELFF. The DNA for the CDR3 is TGTGCCAGCACCTGGGACAGGGGTTCGTACACCGGGGAGCTGTTTTTT.

The rearrangement uses TRBV2 and TRBJ1-2, with D unresolved. Germline CDR1 and CDR2: SNHLY and FYNNEI. V lost 3 bases and J lost 2, with 10 bases in between. CDR3 size: 14 residues. Here the CDR3 reads CASSEEGVNYGYTF. The CDR3, as DNA: TGTGCCAGCAGTGAGGAGGGAGTCAACTATGGCTACACCTTC.

The CDR3 DNA reads as TGTGCCTGGAGTGAGATACTGACAGGGACCTCCTATGGCTACACCTTC. Its protein is CAWSEILTGTSYGYTF. The V call is TRBV30, the J call TRBJ1-2; TRBD1 aligns across 7 bases. CDR1 is GTSNPN and CDR2 is SVGIG in the germline V gene (reference sequence). This CDR3 contains 16 residues. With V trimmed by 1 base and J by 4 bases, 12 bases remained unmatched.

V gene TRBV2 combines with J gene TRBJ2-1, with TRBD2 matching over 9 bases. This CDR3 contains 17 residues. V dropped 1 base and J dropped 2; count of bases not matched to a gene: 6. Germline V lookup: CDR1 SNHLY, CDR2 FYNNEI. CDR3 amino acids: CASSEEQAGGTYNEQFF. The CDR3 nucleotides are TGTGCCAGCAGTGAAGAGCAAGCGGGGGGAACCTACAATGAGCAGTTCTTC.

In DNA, the CDR3 is TGTGCCAGCAGCCAGACCGGGGACAGTAATTCACCCCTCCACTTT. It translates to CASSQTGDSNSPLHF. The rearrangement joins TRBV5-5 to TRBJ1-6; 7 nucleotides agree with TRBD1. Germline V lookup: CDR1 SGHKS, CDR2 YYEKEE (reference sequence). The ends lost 4 bases at V and 6 bases at J; junction bases unmatched: 7. The CDR3 is made up of 15 amino acids.

The chain uses TRBV6-4 and TRBJ1-6; TRBD1 matches at 9 bases. The junction had 8 bases not matched to a gene; V was cut back by 1 base and J by 10 bases. This CDR3 comprises 16 residues. Per germline, CDR1 MRHNA and CDR2 SNTAGT. CDR3 residues: CASSDFFGTGTSPLHF. The CDR3 bases are TGTGCCAGCAGTGACTTCTTCGGGACAGGGACCTCACCCCTCCACTTT.

The chain links TRBV30 to TRBJ2-2; a weak D match, TRBD2 (7 bases). V gave up 3 bases and J gave up 6 bases, with 17 bases separating them. The CDR3 runs 15 residues. Germline assignment: CDR1 GTSNPN and CDR2 SVGIG (reference sequence). CDR3 nucleotide sequence: TGTGCCTGGAGGTTGGGAGGGGGAAGGGCCGGGGAGCTGTTTTTT. Translated: CAWRLGGGRAGELFF.

The V gene is TRBV7-8, the J gene TRBJ1-5, with D tentatively TRBD1 (5 bases). V dropped 1 base and J dropped 1 base, with 11 bases sitting between them. CDR1 is SGHVS and CDR2 is FQNEAQ in the germline V gene. CDR3 size: 16 residues. CDR3: CASSLGGAWSNQPQHF. The CDR3 nucleotides read TGTGCCAGCAGCTTAGGTGGGGCCTGGAGCAATCAGCCCCAGCATTTT.

CDR3 DNA: TGTGCCAGCTCACCTATATCAACGGTGGGGGGAAGGCAGCCCCAGCATTTT. It is translated as CASSPISTVGGRQPQHF. The chain carries TRBV18 and TRBJ1-5, with a weak D call TRBD1 (5 bases). CDR3 length equals 17 residues. The V and J ends lost 3 bases and 7 bases respectively, with 22 bases between them. From germline, CDR1 is KGHSH and CDR2 LQKENI.

This chain links TRBV7-8 with TRBJ1-5; D not resolved. V dropped 2 bases and J dropped 5 bases, with 16 bases sitting between them. The length of the CDR3 is 16 residues. Looked up from germline, CDR1 is SGHVS and CDR2 is FQNEAQ. Written as DNA, the CDR3 is TGTGCCAGCAGCTTATCAGCAGGCCGAACTTATCAGCCCCAGCATTTT. Translating it yields CASSLSAGRTYQPQHF.